This T cell receptor beta chain is from a study of blood T cell repertoires in COVID-19. Overall study context: In each case, the material was cDNA or gDNA derived from T cells, B-cell-depleted T cells, or PBMCs.

In the authors' methods: The assay estimated nucleated cells by amplifying reference gene primers. Some clones are missing from TCRdb's copy, which holds only in-frame ones; the method was immunoSEQ multiplex PCR. V and J calls and clone size are given by that table; D and trimming were obtained from the DNA. This sample has approximately 300,000 clones, with about 85% found just once. The CDR3 has 11 residues. The germline gives CDR1 KGHDR, CDR2 SFDVKD. The V and J ends lost 9 bases and 10 bases, in that order; junction bases with no gene match: 3. Assignment of participants to cohorts was predicated upon participant-reported clinical history. Shortly before study entry, within 2 weeks, exposed participants had met a COVID-19 case. In this sample, this clone turned up once.

The specimen was PBMCs or T cells enriched from blood (not recorded which). The chain combines TRBV24-1 with TRBJ2-2; 8 bases align to TRBD1. This TCR derives from a woman under 40 who had been exposed to COVID-19. The CDR3: CATSDRVELFF. The CDR3 nucleotides read TGTGCCACCTCGGACAGGGTGGAGCTGTTTTTT.